This TCR beta chain was documented in a study of blood T cells in healthy people across ages. Sample-barcoded 5' priming and a J-beta primer mix drove a second PCR of about 6 to 12 cycles. TCRdb reprocessed the 5' RACE reads via MiXCR and lists one record per CDR3 protein. Of about 1.4 million distinct CDR3 sequences in the sample, approximately 59% were seen once. Germline assignment: CDR1 ENHRY and CDR2 SYGVKD. The CDR3 runs to 15 residues. The chain has TRBV10-3 and TRBJ2-5; TRBD1 agrees at 10 bases. The J call may be mistaken, given a closer DNA end match to TRBJ2-7. The specimen sequenced was blood. The TCR sequence derives from a man aged 18 to 30 in good health. CDR3 DNA sequence: TGTGCCATCAGTGAGTCGGACAGGGGGATGTACGAGCAGTACTTC. The encoded protein is CAISESDRGMYEQYF.